These 5 T cell receptor beta chains share one sample of origin, sequenced in a study of molecular identifiers for immune sequencing clone quantification. One entry per CDR3 protein, called by TCRdb with MiXCR from the PCR reads. The sample has some 320,000 distinct CDR3 sequences; over 20% are singletons. The sequencing input was naive CD8+ T cells from blood, with Jurkat cell RNA spiked in. Subset of the sample: FACS-sorted CD8+CD4-CCR7+CD45RA+ naive T cells. The receptors originated from a human donor in good health. Some libraries in this study had Jurkat cell RNA spiked in.

This clonotype was seen many times. This chain connects TRBV7-9 to TRBJ1-2, with D perhaps matching TRBD1 (5 bases). The CDR3 covers 15 residues. The ends were cut back, 0 bases at V and 0 bases at J, with 8 bases in the middle. Per germline, CDR1 SEHNR and CDR2 FQNEAQ (reference sequence). The CDR3 DNA reads TGTGCCAGCAGCTTAGCAGGGGAAGCTAACTATGGCTACACCTTC. This sequence encodes CASSLAGEANYGYTF.

At least ten counts were recorded for this clonotype. The chain carries TRBV7-9 and TRBJ2-7, with 10 bases fitting TRBD1. The germline gives CDR1 SEHNR, CDR2 FQNEAQ (reference sequence). V shed 5 bases, J shed 5 bases, and the junction held 6 bases outside the gene matches. This CDR3 has 14 residues. The CDR3 sequence is CASSPRQGANEQYF. The CDR3 DNA reads as TGTGCCAGCAGCCCCCGACAGGGGGCGAACGAGCAGTACTTC.

The table lists this clonotype with many counts. CDR3: CASSQPGAGELFF. In DNA, the CDR3 is TGCGCCAGCAGCCAGCCCGGGGCCGGGGAGCTGTTTTTT. This chain links TRBV4-3 with TRBJ2-2, with D tentatively TRBD2 (5 bases). V lost 3 bases and J 6 bases, leaving 8 bases between the germline ends. The CDR3 spans 13 residues. The germline V gene has CDR1 LGHNA and CDR2 YSLEER.

There are many counts of this clonotype. The chain carries TRBV30 and TRBJ2-4, with D perhaps matching TRBD2 (6 bases). Germline-derived CDR1 and CDR2 are GTSNPN and SVGIG (reference sequence). Trimming left V 2 bases short and J 1 base short, with 6 bases between. This CDR3 contains 13 residues. CDR3 sequence reads: CAWSRGAKNIQYF. In DNA, the CDR3 is TGTGCCTGGAGTCGGGGGGCCAAAAACATTCAGTACTTC.

On this clonotype: At one end the junction does not follow the germline gene, possibly because of a read error. The rearrangement links TRBV7-6 to TRBJ2-3, with 8 bases that match TRBD2. Looked up from germline, CDR1 is SGHVS and CDR2 is FNYEAQ. This CDR3 region has 17 residues. CDR3 residues: CASSLGPSGPSTDTKYF. CDR3 bases: TGTGCCAGCAGCTTGGGGCCTAGCGGGCCTAGCACAGATACGAAGTATTTT.